In its sample, the clone carrying this T cell receptor (beta chain) was seen once. The target antigen is unknown. This entry is derived from a study of T-cell memory formation after mild COVID-19. Trimming removed 5 bases from V and 4 bases from J, with 24 bases in between. Germline CDR1 reads MRHNA; CDR2 reads SNTAGT. The CDR3 totals 18 residues. TCRdb re-analysed the 5' RACE reads in MiXCR, keeping a single row per CDR3 protein. In the table there are 85,000 to 120,000 distinct CDR3 sequences, roughly an eighth of which are singletons. Regarding the study as a whole: Among clones contracting day 15 to 85, CD4/CD8 was balanced, whereas later expanders leaned CD4+. Pre-infection memory carried some responding clones, suggesting that cross-reactive memory joined.

The chain links TRBV6-4 to TRBJ1-5; the D is unclear. Sequencing was performed on PBMCs or a T cell subset sorted from them (not recorded which). The receptor was derived from an adult woman who had mild COVID-19 (a few samples of this study predate the infection). Cell type and time point are not known. As DNA, the CDR3 is TGTGCCAGCAGTCGTGACGAGCAGTTTAACGGGAAGAATCAGCCCCAGCATTTT. Amino acids: CASSRDEQFNGKNQPQHF.